This TCR beta chain was captured in a study of shared clonotypes between healthy human individuals. The test was conducted at deep level. In the sorted-subset replicate PCRs, 150 to 200 ng DNA, 25,000 to 30,000 T cell genomes, was used. Data came from immunoSEQ multiplex PCR; TCRdb stores just in-frame clones and leaves some out. This sample has 2 million to 2.5 million clones, with just under 95% found just once. This clone was counted a single time. The sequencing sample was made of naive CD4+ T cells from PBMCs. The subset was: CD45RA+ positively selected. The clonotype was recovered from a man between 18 and 35 years old in good health. Some clones in this sample may be carry-over from other donors' samples.

The CDR3 sequence: CASSVDRTANYGYTF. The CDR3 nucleotides read TGTGCCAGCAGCGTTGACAGGACAGCTAACTATGGCTACACCTTC. This chain uses TRBV5-4 with TRBJ1-2, with D perhaps TRBD1 (6 bases). The CDR3 covers 15 residues. Trimming cost V 4 bases and J 0 bases, with 13 bases left between them. Germline V lookup: CDR1 SGHNT, CDR2 YYREEE (reference sequence).